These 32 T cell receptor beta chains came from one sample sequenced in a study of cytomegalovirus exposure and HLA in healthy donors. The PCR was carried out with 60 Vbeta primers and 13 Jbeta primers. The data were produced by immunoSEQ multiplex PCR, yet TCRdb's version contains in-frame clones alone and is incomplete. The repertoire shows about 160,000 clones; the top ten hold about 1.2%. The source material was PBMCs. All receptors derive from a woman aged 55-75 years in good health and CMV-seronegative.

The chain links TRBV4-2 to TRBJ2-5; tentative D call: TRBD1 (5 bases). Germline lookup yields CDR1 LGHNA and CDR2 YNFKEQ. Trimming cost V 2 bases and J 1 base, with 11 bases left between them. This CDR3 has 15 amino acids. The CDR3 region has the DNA TGTGCCAGCAGCCAAAAGGGGTCCAGCCAAGAGACCCAGTACTTC. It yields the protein CASSQKGSSQETQYF.

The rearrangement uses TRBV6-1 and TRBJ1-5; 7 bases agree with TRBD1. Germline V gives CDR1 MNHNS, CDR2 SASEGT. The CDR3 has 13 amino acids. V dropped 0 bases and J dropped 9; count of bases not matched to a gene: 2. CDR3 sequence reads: CASSEATGRPQHF. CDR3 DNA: TGTGCCAGCAGTGAAGCGACAGGGAGGCCCCAGCATTTT.

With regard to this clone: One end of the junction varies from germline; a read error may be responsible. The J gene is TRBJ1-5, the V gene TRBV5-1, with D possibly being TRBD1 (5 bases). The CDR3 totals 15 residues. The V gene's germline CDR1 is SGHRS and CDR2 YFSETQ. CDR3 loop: CASRLGPGMGQPQHF. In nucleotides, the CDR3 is TGCGCCAGCAGATTGGGACCGGGGATGGGTCAGCCCCAGCATTTT.

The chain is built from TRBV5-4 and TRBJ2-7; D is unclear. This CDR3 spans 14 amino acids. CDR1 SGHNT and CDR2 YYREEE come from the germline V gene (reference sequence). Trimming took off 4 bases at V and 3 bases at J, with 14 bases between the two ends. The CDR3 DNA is TGTGCCAGCAGCCTACCCGAGGTAGACTACGAGCAGTACTTC. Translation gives CASSLPEVDYEQYF.

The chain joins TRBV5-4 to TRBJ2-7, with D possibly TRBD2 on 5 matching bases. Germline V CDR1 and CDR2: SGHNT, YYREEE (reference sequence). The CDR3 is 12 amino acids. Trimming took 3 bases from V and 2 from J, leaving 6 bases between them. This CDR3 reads CASSSGTYEQYF. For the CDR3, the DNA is TGTGCCAGCAGCTCCGGGACCTACGAGCAGTACTTC.

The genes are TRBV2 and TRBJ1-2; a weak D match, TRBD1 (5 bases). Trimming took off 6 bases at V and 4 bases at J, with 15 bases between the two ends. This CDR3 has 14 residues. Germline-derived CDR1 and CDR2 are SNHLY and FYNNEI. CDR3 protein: CASSAQDKGYGYTF. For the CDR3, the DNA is TGTGCCAGCAGCGCCCAGGACAAAGGCTATGGCTACACCTTC.

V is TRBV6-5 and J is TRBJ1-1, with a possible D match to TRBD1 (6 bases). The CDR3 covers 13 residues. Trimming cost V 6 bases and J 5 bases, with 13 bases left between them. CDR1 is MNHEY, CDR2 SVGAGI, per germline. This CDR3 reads CASRARGETEAFF. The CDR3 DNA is TGTGCCAGCAGGGCCAGGGGAGAAACTGAAGCTTTCTTT.

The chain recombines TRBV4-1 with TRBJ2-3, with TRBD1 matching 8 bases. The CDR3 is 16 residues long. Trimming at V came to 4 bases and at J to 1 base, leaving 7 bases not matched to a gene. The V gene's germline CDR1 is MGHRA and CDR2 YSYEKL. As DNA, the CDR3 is TGCGCCAGCAGCCTCCCGACGGGACAGGGCACAGATACGCAGTATTTT. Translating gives CASSLPTGQGTDTQYF.

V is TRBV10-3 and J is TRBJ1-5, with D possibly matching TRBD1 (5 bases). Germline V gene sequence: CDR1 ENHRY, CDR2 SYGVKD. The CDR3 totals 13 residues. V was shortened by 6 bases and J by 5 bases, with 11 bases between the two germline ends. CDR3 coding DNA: TGTGCCATCAGGAGACAGTCCGATCAGCCCCAGCATTTT. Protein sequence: CAIRRQSDQPQHF.

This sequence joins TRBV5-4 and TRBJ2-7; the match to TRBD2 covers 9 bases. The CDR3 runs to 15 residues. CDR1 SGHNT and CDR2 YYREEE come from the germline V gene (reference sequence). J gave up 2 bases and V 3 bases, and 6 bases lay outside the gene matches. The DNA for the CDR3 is TGTGCCAGCAGCTCGCATAGCGGGAGTCCCTACGAGCAGTACTTC. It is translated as CASSSHSGSPYEQYF. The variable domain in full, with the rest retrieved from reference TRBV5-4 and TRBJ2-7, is ETGVTQSPTHLIKTRGQQVTLRCSSQSGHNTVSWYQQALGQGPQFIFQYYREEENGRGNFPPRFSGLQFPNYSSELNVNALELDDSALYLCASSSHSGSPYEQYFGPGTRLTVT.

CDR3 residues: CASSASGTAYEQYF. For the CDR3, the DNA is TGTGCCAGCAGCGCGTCCGGGACAGCCTACGAGCAGTACTTC. The J gene is TRBJ2-7, the V gene TRBV9; 7 bases map to TRBD1. Germline CDR1 SGDLS, CDR2 YYNGEE. With V trimmed by 3 bases and J by 2 bases, 5 bases remained unmatched. The CDR3 totals 14 residues.

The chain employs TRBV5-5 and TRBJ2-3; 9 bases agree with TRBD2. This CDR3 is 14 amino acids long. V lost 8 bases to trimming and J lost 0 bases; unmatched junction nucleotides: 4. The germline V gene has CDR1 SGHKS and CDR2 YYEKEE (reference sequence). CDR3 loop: CASLAGASTDTQYF. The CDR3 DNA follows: TGTGCCAGTTTAGCGGGGGCTAGCACAGATACGCAGTATTTT.

As DNA, the CDR3 is TGTGCCAGCAGCCCTGAACAGGGATCCTATGGCTACACCTTC. Its protein product is CASSPEQGSYGYTF. The rearrangement uses TRBV6-4 and TRBJ1-2; tentatively, D is TRBD1 (6 bases). V lost 6 bases, J lost 4 bases, and 15 bases lay in between. In germline, CDR1 is MRHNA, CDR2 SNTAGT. This CDR3 contains 14 residues.

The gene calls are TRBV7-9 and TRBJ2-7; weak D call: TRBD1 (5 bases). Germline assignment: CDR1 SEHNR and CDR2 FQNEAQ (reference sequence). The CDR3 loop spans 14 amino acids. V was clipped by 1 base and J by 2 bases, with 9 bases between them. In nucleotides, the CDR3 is TGTGCCAGCAGCTTAGGCAGGGCGACCTACGAGCAGTACTTC. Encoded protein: CASSLGRATYEQYF.

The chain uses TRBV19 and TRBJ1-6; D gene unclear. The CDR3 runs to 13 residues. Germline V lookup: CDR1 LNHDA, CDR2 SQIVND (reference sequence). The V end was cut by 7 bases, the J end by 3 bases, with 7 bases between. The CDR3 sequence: CASTRDYNSPLHF. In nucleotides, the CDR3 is TGTGCCAGTACTCGGGACTATAATTCACCCCTCCACTTT.

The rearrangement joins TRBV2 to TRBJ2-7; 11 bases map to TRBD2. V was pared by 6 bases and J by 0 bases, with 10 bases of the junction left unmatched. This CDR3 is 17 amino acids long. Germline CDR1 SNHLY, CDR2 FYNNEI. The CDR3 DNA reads TGTGCCAGCAGAATCGGGACTAGCGGTCCTAGCTCCTACGAGCAGTACTTC. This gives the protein CASRIGTSGPSSYEQYF.

Written as DNA, the CDR3 is TGCGCCAGCAGCGAGGGGGTACTCTACGAGCAGTACTTC. Its protein is CASSEGVLYEQYF. The chain is built from TRBV5-1 and TRBJ2-5, with D possibly matching TRBD1 (6 bases). The DNA end favors TRBJ2-7, so the J call may be wrong. This CDR3 region has 13 residues. From germline, CDR1 is SGHRS and CDR2 YFSETQ.

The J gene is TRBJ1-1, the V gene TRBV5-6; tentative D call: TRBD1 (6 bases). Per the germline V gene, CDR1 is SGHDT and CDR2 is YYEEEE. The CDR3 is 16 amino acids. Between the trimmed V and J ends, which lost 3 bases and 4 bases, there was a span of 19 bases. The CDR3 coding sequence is TGTGCCAGCAGCTCACGACAGGTTGGAGGAGGCACTGAAGCTTTCTTT. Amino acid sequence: CASSSRQVGGGTEAFF.

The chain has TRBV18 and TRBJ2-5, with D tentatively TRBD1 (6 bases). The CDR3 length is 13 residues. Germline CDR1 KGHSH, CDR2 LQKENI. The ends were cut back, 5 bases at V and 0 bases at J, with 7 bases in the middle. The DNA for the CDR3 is TGTGCCAGCTCAGGACAGTACCAAGAGACCCAGTACTTC. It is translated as CASSGQYQETQYF.

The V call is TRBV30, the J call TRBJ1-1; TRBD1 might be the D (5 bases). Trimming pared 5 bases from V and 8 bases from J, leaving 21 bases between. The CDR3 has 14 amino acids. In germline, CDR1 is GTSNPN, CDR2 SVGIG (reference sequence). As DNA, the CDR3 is TGTGCCTGGGCCGAGTATCCCCAGGGCGGAGAAGCTTTCTTT. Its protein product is CAWAEYPQGGEAFF.

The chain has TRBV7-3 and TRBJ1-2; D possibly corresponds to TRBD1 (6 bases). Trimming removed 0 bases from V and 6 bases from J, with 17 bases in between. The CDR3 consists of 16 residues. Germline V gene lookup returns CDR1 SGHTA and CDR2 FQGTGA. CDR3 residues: CASSLTGHPDRNGYTF. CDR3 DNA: TGTGCCAGCAGCTTAACGGGACACCCGGATCGGAATGGCTACACCTTC. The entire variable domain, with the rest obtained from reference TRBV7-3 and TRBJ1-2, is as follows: GAGVSQTPSNKVTEKGKYVELRCDPISGHTALYWYRQSLGQGPEFLIYFQGTGAADDSGLPNDRFFAVRPEGSVSTLKIQRTERGDSAVYLCASSLTGHPDRNGYTFGSGTRLTVV.

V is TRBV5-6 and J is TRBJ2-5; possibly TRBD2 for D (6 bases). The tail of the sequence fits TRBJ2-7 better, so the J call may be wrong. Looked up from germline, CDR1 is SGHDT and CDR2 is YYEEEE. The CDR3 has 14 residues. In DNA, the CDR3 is TGTGCCAGCAGCTACCGGGACTTCACCTACGAGCAGTACTTC. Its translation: CASSYRDFTYEQYF.

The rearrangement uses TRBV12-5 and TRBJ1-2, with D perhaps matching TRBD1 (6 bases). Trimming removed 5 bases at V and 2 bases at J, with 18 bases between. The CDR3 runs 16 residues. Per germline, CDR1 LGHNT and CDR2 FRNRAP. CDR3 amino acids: CASGPIQGIRNYGYTF. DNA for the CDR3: TGTGCTAGTGGTCCAATACAGGGAATAAGAAACTATGGCTACACCTTC. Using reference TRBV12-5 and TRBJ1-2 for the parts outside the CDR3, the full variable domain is DARVTQTPRHKVTEMGQEVTMRCQPILGHNTVFWYRQTMMQGLELLAYFRNRAPLDDSGMPKDRFSAEMPDATLATLKIQPSEPRDSAVYFCASGPIQGIRNYGYTFGSGTRLTVV.

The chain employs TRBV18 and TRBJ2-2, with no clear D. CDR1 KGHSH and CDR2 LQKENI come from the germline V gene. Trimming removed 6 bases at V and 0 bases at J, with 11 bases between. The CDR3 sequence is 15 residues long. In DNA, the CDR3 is TGTGCCAGCTCGCCCCGGGTCACGAACACCGGGGAGCTGTTTTTT. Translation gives CASSPRVTNTGELFF. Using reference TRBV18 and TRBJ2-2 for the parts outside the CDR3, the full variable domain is NAGVMQNPRHLVRRRGQEARLRCSPMKGHSHVYWYRQLPEEGLKFMVYLQKENIIDESGMPKERFSAEFPKEGPSILRIQQVVRGDSAAYFCASSPRVTNTGELFFGEGSRLTVL.

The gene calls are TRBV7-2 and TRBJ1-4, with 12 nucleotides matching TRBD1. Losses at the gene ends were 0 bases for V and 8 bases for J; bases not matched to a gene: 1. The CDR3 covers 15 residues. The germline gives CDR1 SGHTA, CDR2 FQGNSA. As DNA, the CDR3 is TGTGCCAGCAGCTTAGCGGGGACAGGGGGCGAAAAACTGTTTTTT. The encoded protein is CASSLAGTGGEKLFF.

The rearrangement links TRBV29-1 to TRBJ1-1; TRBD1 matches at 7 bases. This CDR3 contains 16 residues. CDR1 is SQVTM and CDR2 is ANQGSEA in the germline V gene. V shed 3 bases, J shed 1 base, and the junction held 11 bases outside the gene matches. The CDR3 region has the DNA TGCAGCGTTGATTCGGGCAGGGGGTTTTCGAACACTGAAGCTTTCTTT. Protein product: CSVDSGRGFSNTEAFF.

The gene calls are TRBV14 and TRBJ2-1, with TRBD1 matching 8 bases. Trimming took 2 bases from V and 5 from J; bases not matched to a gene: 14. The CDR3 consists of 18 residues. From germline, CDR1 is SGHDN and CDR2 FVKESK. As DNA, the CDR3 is TGTGCCAGCAGCCAAATTTGGACCAGGGGGCGAGGGGACAATGAGCAGTTCTTC. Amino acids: CASSQIWTRGRGDNEQFF.

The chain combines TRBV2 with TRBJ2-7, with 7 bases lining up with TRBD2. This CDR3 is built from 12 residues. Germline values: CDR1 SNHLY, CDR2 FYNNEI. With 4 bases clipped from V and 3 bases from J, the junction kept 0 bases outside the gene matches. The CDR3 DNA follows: TGTGCCAGCAGTGGGGAGGGCTACGAGCAGTACTTC. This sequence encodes CASSGEGYEQYF.

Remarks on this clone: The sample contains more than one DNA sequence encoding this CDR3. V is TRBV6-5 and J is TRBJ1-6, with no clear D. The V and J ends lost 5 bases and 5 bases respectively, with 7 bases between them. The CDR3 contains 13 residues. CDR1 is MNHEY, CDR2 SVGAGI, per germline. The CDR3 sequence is CASSPVHNSPLHF. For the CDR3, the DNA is TGTGCCAGCAGTCCGGTCCATAATTCACCCCTCCACTTT.

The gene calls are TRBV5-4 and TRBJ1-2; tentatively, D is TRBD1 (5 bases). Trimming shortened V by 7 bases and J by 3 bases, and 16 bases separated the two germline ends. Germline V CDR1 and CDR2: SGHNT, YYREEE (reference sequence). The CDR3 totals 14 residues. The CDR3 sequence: CASGPKGVDYGYTF. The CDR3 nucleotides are TGTGCCAGCGGTCCCAAAGGGGTGGACTATGGCTACACCTTC.

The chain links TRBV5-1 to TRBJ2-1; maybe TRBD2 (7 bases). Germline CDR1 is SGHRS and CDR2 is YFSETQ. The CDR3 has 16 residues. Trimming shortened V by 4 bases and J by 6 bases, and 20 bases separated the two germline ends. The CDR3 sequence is CASSAGTRGGLNEQFF. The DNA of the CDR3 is TGCGCCAGCAGCGCCGGCACTAGGGGGGGCCTCAATGAGCAGTTCTTC.

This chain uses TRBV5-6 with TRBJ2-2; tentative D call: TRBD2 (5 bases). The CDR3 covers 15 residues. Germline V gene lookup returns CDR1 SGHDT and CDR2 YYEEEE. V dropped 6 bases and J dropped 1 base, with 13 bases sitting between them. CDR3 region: CASMTIRLNTGELFF. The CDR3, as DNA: TGTGCCAGCATGACTATCAGGCTGAACACCGGGGAGCTGTTTTTT. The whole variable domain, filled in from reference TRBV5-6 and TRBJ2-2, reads DAGVTQSPTHLIKTRGQQVTLRCSPKSGHDTVSWYQQALGQGPQFIFQYYEEEERQRGNFPDRFSGHQFPNYSSELNVNALLLGDSALYLCASMTIRLNTGELFFGEGSRLTVL.